The following is a T cell receptor beta chain sequence with its context. The antigen remains undetermined. V lost 4 bases, J lost 0 bases, and 13 bases lay in between. Germline values: CDR1 MNHNY, CDR2 SVGAGI (reference sequence). This CDR3 spans 16 amino acids. The data stem from a study of beta chain features in type 1 diabetes. Reverse transcribing all isolated RNA meant expressed TCRB transcripts were sequenced. Across stem cell-like memory T cell samples, reads averaged about 1 million. Method: immunoSEQ multiplex PCR; TCRdb's copy keeps in-frame clones and lacks some. The sample carries roughly 24,000 clones, 50% to 70% recorded once. The study, taken as a whole, reports: For cells with high TCR expression, cDNA sequencing could yield over-representation. The VDJ junctions of type 1 diabetes patients carried fewer insertions and more deletions. Shorter TCRB CDR3s, moderately but significantly so, marked every one of the four CD4+ subsets in Type 1 diabetes patients. Possible PCR preference for shorter templates applied equally to patients and controls.

The chain links TRBV6-6 to TRBJ1-3, with D possibly TRBD1 on 5 matching bases. This TCR was recovered from a man aged 18 to 35 with type 1 diabetes. Sequenced: stem cell memory CD4+ T cells from blood. CDR3 sequence (DNA): TGTGCCAGCAGTTCCTCCGACAGTGGCTCTGGAAACACCATATATTTT. Translation: CASSSSDSGSGNTIYF.